A single sample gave rise to the 4 T cell receptor beta chains below, sequenced in a study of blood T cell repertoires in COVID-19 (dated by TCRdb to about 2020). Library preparation employed the immunoSEQ multiplex PCR assay. TCRdb carries this immuneACCESS record with in-frame sequences only. Its versions omit some clonotypes, under half of them owing to an unresolved V gene in the studies checked, with the rest unexplained. The sample table holds more than 350,000 clones, of which about 88% were seen once. Of the sample, 1.4% to 1.5% falls within the top ten clones. The sequenced material came from PBMCs or T cells enriched from blood (not recorded which). These receptor sequences come from a woman under 30 who had been exposed to COVID-19.

The gene calls are TRBV14 and TRBJ2-1, with 14 bases identical to TRBD2. The CDR3 covers 18 residues. With V trimmed by 3 bases and J by 9 bases, 13 bases remained unmatched. Looked up from germline, CDR1 is SGHDN and CDR2 is FVKESK. CDR3 DNA: TGTGCCAGCAGCCAGCTTTCCTTGACTAGCGGGGGGGCAGGTGAGCAGTTCTTC. Translating it yields CASSQLSLTSGGAGEQFF.

The rearrangement joins TRBV27 to TRBJ2-2; maybe TRBD2 (6 bases). V was trimmed by 3 bases and J by 13 bases, leaving 15 bases between them. Germline CDR1 reads MNHEY; CDR2 reads SMNVEV (reference sequence). This CDR3 is 13 amino acids long. This CDR3 reads CASSFIGGDRLFF. Written as DNA, the CDR3 is TGTGCCAGCAGTTTTATCGGGGGAGACCGGCTGTTTTTT.

The V gene is TRBV21-1, the J gene TRBJ2-1; TRBD2 reflects the table's D call only, with no check against the DNA. TRBV21-1 is termed a pseudogene. CDR3 length: 16 residues. The CDR3 DNA reads TGTGCCAGCAGCAACCAAGCGGGGGGACAATCAAGTGAGCAGTTCTTC. Translation: CASSNQAGGQSSEQFF.

This clone appeared once. The rearrangement links TRBV29-1 to TRBJ1-3; TRBD1 matches 8 bases. J gave up 2 bases and V 6 bases, and 6 bases lay outside the gene matches. The CDR3 totals 14 residues. The germline V gene encodes CDR1 SQVTM and CDR2 ANQGSEA. The CDR3 nucleotides are TGCAGCGTCGTGACAGGGGTGGCTGGAAACACCATATATTTT. It is translated as CSVVTGVAGNTIYF.